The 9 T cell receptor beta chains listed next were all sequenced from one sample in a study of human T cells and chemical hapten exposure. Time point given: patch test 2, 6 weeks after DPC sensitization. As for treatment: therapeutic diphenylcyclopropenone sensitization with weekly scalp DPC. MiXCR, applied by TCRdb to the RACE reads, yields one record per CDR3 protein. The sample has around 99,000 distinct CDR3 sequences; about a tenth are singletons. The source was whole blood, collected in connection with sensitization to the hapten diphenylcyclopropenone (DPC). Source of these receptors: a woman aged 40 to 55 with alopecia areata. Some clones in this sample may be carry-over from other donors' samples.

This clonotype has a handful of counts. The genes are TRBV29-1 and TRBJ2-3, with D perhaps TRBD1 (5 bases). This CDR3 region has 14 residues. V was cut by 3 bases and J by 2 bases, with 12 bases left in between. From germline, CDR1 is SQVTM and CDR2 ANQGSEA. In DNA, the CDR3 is TGCAGCGTTGATAGGGGATCCAACACAGATACGCAGTATTTT. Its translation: CSVDRGSNTDTQYF.

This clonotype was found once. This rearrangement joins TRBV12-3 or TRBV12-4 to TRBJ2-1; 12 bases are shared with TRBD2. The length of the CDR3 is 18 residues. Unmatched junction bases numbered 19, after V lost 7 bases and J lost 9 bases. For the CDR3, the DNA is TGTGCCAGCACCAACGGGGCTAGCGGGGGGGCTTTTATCAGTGAGCAGTTCTTC. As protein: CASTNGASGGAFISEQFF.

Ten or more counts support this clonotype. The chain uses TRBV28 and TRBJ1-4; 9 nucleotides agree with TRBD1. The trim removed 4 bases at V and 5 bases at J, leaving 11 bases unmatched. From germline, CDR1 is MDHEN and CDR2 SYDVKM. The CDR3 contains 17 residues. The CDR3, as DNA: TGTGCCAGCAGTTCCGCGTTCACCGGGACAGGGAATGAAAAACTGTTTTTT. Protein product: CASSSAFTGTGNEKLFF.

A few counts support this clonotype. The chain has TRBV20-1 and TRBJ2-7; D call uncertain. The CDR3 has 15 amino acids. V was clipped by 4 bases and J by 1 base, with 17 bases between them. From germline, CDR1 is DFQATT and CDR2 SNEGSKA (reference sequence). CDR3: CSAITLQVPSYEQYF. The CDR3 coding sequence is TGCAGTGCTATTACCCTTCAGGTACCTTCCTACGAGCAGTACTTC.

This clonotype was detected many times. For the CDR3, the DNA is TGTGCCAGTAGTATAGATCTTCGGGGATCTAATGAAAAACTGTTTTTT. Its translation: CASSIDLRGSNEKLFF. The gene calls are TRBV19 and TRBJ1-4; D is unresolved. The V end was cut by 0 bases, the J end by 3 bases, with 11 bases between. Germline CDR1 reads LNHDA; CDR2 reads SQIVND (reference sequence). The CDR3 covers 16 residues.

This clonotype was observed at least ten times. The CDR3: CASSLTSGGADEQFF. CDR3 DNA: TGTGCCAGCAGCCTAACTAGCGGGGGGGCCGATGAGCAGTTCTTC. The chain carries TRBV14 and TRBJ2-1; TRBD2 matches at 13 bases. The germline V gene encodes CDR1 SGHDN and CDR2 FVKESK. The CDR3 spans 15 residues. Germline trimming cut 4 bases from V and 8 bases from J; bases unmatched to any gene: 5.

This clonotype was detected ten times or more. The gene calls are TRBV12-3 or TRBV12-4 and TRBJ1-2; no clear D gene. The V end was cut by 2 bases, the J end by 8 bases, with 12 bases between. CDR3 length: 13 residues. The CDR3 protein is CASSLQSTGGYTF. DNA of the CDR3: TGTGCCAGCAGTTTACAATCTACGGGAGGCTACACCTTC.

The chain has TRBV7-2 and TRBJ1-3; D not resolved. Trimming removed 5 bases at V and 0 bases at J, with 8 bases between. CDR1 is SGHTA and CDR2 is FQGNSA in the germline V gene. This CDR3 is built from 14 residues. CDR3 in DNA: TGTGCCAGCAGCCCCGAACACTCTGGAAACACCATATATTTT. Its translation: CASSPEHSGNTIYF.

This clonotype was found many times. CDR3 sequence: CASSLGGRVNEQFF. DNA for the CDR3: TGTGCCAGCAGCTTGGGGGGGAGGGTCAATGAGCAGTTCTTC. The V and J genes are TRBV5-4 and TRBJ2-1, with 7 bases aligning to TRBD2. The CDR3 is 14 amino acids. Germline CDR1 is SGHNT and CDR2 is YYREEE (reference sequence). The junction had 3 bases not matched to a gene; V was cut back by 0 bases and J by 6 bases.